In its sample, the clone carrying this T cell receptor (beta chain) was seen many times. These data come from a study of T-cell reconstitution after alpha-beta-depleted transplantation in children. CDR1 is SEHNR and CDR2 is FQNEAQ in the germline V gene (reference sequence). The germline V and J ends were trimmed by 5 bases and 2 bases, with 12 bases remaining between them. The CDR3 extends over 14 amino acids. Researchers prepared the TCRbeta library using unique molecular identifiers, the study reports. TCRdb re-called the PCR reads with MiXCR, one entry per CDR3 protein. The sample carries around 200,000 distinct CDR3 sequences, roughly 7.5% recorded once.

This chain joins TRBV7-9 and TRBJ2-5; perhaps TRBD2 as D (5 bases). This clonotype was obtained from a human donor who donated a stem cell graft to a child with Wiskott-Aldrich syndrome. Specimen: PBMCs from the stem cell graft donor, collected from the stem cell graft. The CDR3: CASSRSGIQETQYF. As DNA, the CDR3 is TGTGCCAGCAGCCGAAGCGGAATTCAAGAGACCCAGTACTTC.